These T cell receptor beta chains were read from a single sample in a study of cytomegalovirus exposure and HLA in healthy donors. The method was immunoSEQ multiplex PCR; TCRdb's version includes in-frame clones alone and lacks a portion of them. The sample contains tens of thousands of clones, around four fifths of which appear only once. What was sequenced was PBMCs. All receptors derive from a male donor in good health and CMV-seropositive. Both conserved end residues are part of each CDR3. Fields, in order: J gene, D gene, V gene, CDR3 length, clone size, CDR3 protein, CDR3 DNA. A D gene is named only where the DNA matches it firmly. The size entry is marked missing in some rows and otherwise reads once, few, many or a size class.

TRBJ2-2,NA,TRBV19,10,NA,CATSSRELFF,TGTGCCACTTCGAGTCGGGAGCTGTTTTTT
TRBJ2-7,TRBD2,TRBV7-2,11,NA,CAAQDGGEQYF,TGTGCAGCTCAGGACGGGGGGGAGCAGTACTTC
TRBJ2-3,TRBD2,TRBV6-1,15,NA,CASSELAGGQDTQYF,TGTGCCAGCAGTGAACTAGCGGGGGGGCAAGATACGCAGTATTTT
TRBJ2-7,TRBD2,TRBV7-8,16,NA,CASSLEVGLAEYEQYF,TGTGCCAGCAGCTTAGAAGTCGGGCTAGCGGAGTACGAGCAGTACTTC
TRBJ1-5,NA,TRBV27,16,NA,CASSLSGTRVNQPQHF,TGTGCCAGCAGTTTATCGGGTACCAGGGTAAATCAGCCCCAGCATTTT
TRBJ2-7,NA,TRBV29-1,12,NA,CSVEDQGGEQYF,TGCAGCGTTGAAGACCAAGGGGGCGAGCAGTACTTC
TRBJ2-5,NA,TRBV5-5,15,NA,CASSHLGAPQETQYF,TGTGCCAGCAGCCACCTCGGAGCACCTCAAGAGACCCAGTACTTC
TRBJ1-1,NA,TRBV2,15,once,CASSEAPRLNTEAFF,TGTGCCAGCAGTGAAGCGCCCAGGTTGAACACTGAAGCTTTCTTT
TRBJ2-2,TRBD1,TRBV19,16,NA,CASSMGSQGAGGELFF,TGTGCCAGTAGTATGGGGTCACAGGGGGCTGGCGGGGAGCTGTTTTTT
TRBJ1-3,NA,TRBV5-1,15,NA,CASSRTAAGGNTIYF,TGCGCCAGCAGCCGGACAGCCGCTGGGGGAAACACCATATATTTT
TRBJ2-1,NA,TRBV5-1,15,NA,CASSLGGSSYNEQFF,TGCGCCAGCAGCTTGGGCGGGTCCTCCTACAATGAGCAGTTCTTC
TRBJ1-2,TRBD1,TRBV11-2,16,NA,CASSFRTGVANYGYTF,TGTGCCAGCAGCTTCCGGACAGGAGTGGCTAACTATGGCTACACCTTC
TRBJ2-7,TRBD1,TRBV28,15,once,CASMLTGQGAYEQYF,TGTGCCAGCATGTTAACGGGACAGGGGGCCTACGAGCAGTACTTC
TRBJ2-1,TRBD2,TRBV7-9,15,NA,CASSLALAGIDEQFF,TGTGCCAGCAGCTTGGCACTAGCGGGAATCGATGAGCAGTTCTTC
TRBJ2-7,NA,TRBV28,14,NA,CASSPDRKIDEQYF,TGTGCCAGCAGCCCCGACAGGAAGATAGACGAACAGTACTTC
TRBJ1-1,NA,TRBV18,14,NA,CASSTGQGLGEAFF,TGTGCCAGCTCTACTGGCCAGGGACTTGGTGAAGCTTTCTTT
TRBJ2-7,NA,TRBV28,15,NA,CASSFSRGQTDEQYF,TGTGCCAGCAGTTTTTCCAGAGGACAGACTGACGAGCAGTACTTC
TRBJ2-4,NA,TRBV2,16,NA,CASSDRVVGAKNIQYF,TGTGCCAGCAGTGATCGGGTAGTCGGGGCCAAAAACATTCAGTACTTC
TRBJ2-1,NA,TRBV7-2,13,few,CASSFTSNNEQFF,TGTGCCAGCAGCTTCACCAGTAACAATGAGCAGTTCTTC
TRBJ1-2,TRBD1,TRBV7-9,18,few,CASSLAMGRDRAGYGYTF,TGTGCCAGCAGCTTAGCGATGGGAAGGGACAGGGCCGGCTATGGCTACACCTTC
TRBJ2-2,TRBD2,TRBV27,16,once,CASSSREGMNTGELFF,TGTGCCAGCAGTTCCCGGGAGGGGATGAACACCGGGGAGCTGTTTTTT
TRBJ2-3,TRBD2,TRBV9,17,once,CASSVATASGGTDTQYF,TGTGCCAGCAGCGTAGCTACGGCTAGCGGGGGAACAGATACGCAGTATTTT
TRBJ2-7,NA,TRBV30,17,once,CAWSVSFGTLSSYEQYF,TGTGCCTGGAGCGTTTCCTTCGGGACACTCAGCTCCTACGAGCAGTACTTC
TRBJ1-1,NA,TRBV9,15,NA,CASSLGRLSGTEAFF,TGTGCCAGCAGCCTAGGGCGCTTATCGGGGACTGAAGCTTTCTTT
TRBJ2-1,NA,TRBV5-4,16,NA,CASSLQRRGSYNEQFF,TGTGCCAGCAGCTTGCAAAGGCGGGGCTCCTACAATGAGCAGTTCTTC
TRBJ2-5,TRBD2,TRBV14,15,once,CASSRRLAVQETQYF,TGTGCCAGCAGCCGCCGACTAGCGGTCCAAGAGACCCAGTACTTC
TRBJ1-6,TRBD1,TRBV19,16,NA,CASSNQDRGQNSPLHF,TGTGCCAGTAGTAACCAGGACAGGGGGCAGAATTCACCCCTCCACTTT
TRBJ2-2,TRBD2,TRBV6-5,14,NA,CASSYGGGTGELFF,TGTGCCAGCAGTTATGGCGGGGGGACCGGGGAGCTGTTTTTT
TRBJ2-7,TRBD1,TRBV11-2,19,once,CASSVRRDRGPIRTYEQYF,TGTGCCAGCAGCGTAAGACGGGACAGGGGACCTATCCGAACCTACGAGCAGTACTTC
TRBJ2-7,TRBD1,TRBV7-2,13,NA,CASSFPPTGEQYF,TGTGCCAGCAGCTTTCCCCCGACAGGGGAGCAGTACTTC
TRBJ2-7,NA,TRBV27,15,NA,CASSFLGQGVYEQYF,TGTGCCAGCAGTTTTTTGGGGCAAGGCGTCTACGAGCAGTACTTC
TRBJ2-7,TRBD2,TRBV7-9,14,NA,CASSNSGGPYEQYF,TGTGCCAGCAGCAATAGCGGGGGGCCCTACGAGCAGTACTTC
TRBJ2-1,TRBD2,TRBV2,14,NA,CASSDGGGRNEQFF,TGTGCCAGCAGTGATGGCGGGGGAAGGAATGAGCAGTTCTTC
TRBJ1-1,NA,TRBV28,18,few,CASSTNKLAGFSNTEAFF,TGTGCCAGCAGTACAAATAAACTGGCGGGATTTTCGAACACTGAAGCTTTCTTT
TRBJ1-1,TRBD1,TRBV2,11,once,CASQGATEAFF,TGTGCCAGCCAGGGGGCCACTGAAGCTTTCTTT